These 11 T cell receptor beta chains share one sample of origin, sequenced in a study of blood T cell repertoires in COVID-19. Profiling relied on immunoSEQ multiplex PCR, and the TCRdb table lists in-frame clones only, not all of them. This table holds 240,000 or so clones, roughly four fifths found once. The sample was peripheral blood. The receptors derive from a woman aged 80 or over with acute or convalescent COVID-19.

Written as DNA, the CDR3 is TGTGCCAGCAGCTTAAAAGGACTAGCGACGAACACCGGGGAGCTGTTTTTT. Translating gives CASSLKGLATNTGELFF. V and J are TRBV7-6 and TRBJ2-2, with 9 bases identical to TRBD2. Germline V gene sequence: CDR1 SGHVS, CDR2 FNYEAQ. J gave up 0 bases and V 2 bases, and 4 bases lay outside the gene matches. The CDR3 length is 17 residues.

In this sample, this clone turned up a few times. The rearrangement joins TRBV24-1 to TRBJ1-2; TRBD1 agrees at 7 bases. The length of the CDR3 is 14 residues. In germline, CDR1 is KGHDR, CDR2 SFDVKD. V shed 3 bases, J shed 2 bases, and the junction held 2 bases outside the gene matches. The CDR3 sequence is CATSDAGQNYGYTF. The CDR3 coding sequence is TGTGCCACCAGTGATGCGGGACAGAACTATGGCTACACCTTC.

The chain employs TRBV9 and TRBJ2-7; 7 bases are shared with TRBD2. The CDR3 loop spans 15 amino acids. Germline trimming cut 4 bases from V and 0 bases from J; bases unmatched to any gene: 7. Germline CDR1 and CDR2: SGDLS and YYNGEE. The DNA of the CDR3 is TGTGCCAGCAGCACCACCCGGGACTACTCCTACGAGCAGTACTTC. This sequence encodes CASSTTRDYSYEQYF.

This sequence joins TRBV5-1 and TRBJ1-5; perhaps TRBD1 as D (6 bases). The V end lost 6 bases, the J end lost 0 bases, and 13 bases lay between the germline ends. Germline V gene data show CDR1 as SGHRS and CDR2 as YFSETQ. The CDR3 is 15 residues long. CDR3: CASIHRAYSNQPQHF. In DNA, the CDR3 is TGCGCCAGCATTCACAGGGCCTATAGCAATCAGCCCCAGCATTTT.

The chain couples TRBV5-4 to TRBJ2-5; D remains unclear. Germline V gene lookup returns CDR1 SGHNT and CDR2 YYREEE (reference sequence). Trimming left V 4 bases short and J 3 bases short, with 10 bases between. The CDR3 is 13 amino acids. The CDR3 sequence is CASSPNAEETQYF. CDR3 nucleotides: TGTGCCAGCAGCCCGAATGCAGAAGAGACCCAGTACTTC.

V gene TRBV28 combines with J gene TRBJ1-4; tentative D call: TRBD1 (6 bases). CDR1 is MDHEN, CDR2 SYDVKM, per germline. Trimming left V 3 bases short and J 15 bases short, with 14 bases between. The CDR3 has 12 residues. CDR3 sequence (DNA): TGTGCCAGCAGTTTTAGGGGGATAGGGATGTTTTTT. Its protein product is CASSFRGIGMFF.

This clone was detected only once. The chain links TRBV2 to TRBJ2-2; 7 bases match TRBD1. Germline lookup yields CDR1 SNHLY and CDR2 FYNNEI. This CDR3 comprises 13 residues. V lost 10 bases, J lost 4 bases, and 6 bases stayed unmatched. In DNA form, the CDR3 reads TGTGCCACCCGACAGGGTATCACCGGGGAGCTGTTTTTT. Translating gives CATRQGITGELFF. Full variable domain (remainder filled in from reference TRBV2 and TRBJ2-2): EPEVTQTPSHQVTQMGQEVILRCVPISNHLYFYWYRQILGQKVEFLVSFYNNEISEKSEIFDDQFSVERPDGSNFTLKIRSTKLEDSAMYFCATRQGITGELFFGEGSRLTVL.

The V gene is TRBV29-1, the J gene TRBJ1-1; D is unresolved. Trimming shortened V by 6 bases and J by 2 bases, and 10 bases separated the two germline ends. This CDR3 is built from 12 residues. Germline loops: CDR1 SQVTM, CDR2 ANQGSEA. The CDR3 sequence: CSVREFNTEAFF. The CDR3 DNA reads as TGCAGCGTGCGGGAGTTTAACACTGAAGCTTTCTTT.

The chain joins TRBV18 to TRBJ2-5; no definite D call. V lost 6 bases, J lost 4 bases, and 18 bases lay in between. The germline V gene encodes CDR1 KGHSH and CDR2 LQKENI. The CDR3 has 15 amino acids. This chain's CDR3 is CASSPDFSRRETQYF. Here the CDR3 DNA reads TGTGCCAGCTCTCCTGACTTTTCCCGGAGAGAGACCCAGTACTTC. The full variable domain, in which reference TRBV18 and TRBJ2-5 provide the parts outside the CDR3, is NAGVMQNPRHLVRRRGQEARLRCSPMKGHSHVYWYRQLPEEGLKFMVYLQKENIIDESGMPKERFSAEFPKEGPSILRIQQVVRGDSAAYFCASSPDFSRRETQYFGPGTRLLVL.

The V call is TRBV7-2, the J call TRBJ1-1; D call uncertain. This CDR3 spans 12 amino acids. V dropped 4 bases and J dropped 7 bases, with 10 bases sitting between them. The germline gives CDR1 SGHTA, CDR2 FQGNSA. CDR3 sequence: CASSSGLFEAFF. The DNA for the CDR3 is TGTGCCAGCAGCTCGGGATTATTTGAAGCTTTCTTT.

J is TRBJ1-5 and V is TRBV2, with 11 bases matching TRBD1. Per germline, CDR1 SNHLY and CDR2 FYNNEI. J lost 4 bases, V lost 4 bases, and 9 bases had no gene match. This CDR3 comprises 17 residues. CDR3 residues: CASSGTLGTGGNQPQHF. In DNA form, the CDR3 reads TGTGCCAGCAGTGGAACATTAGGGACAGGGGGTAATCAGCCCCAGCATTTT.